This is a list of T cell receptor beta chains from one sample in a study of T-cell reconstitution after alpha-beta-depleted transplantation in children. Each CDR3 protein is one row after TCRdb ran MiXCR on the PCR reads. The sample consists of more than 400,000 distinct CDR3 sequences, roughly 43% of them appearing once. The starting material was PBMCs, obtained before TCRalphabeta/CD19-depleted stem cell transplant. These receptor sequences come from a girl aged 2 to 9 with aplastic anemia, due to receive a stem cell transplant. Both conserved end residues are part of each CDR3. D genes are given only for firm matches. Clone size is given for some rows only: seen once, a few or many times, or a class if the clone is expanded.

V	size	D	J	CDR3	DNA
TRBV20-1	NA	NA	TRBJ1-6	CSATTGTYNSPLHF	TGCAGTGCCACCACAGGGACTTATAATTCACCCCTCCACTTT
TRBV18	NA	TRBD1	TRBJ2-3	CASSPQTGYADTQYF	TGTGCCAGCTCACCGCAGACAGGGTACGCAGATACGCAGTATTTT
TRBV20-1	NA	NA	TRBJ1-1	CSAFQLQGPNTEAFF	TGCAGTGCTTTTCAACTCCAGGGGCCGAACACTGAAGCTTTCTTT
TRBV5-4	few	NA	TRBJ2-3	CASSLGGSSDTQYF	TGTGCCAGCAGCTTGGGAGGCAGCTCAGATACGCAGTATTTT
TRBV6-5	NA	TRBD1	TRBJ1-6	CASSSPKGARRSPLHF	TGTGCCAGCAGTTCCCCCAAGGGGGCGCGAAGGTCACCCCTCCACTTT
TRBV28	many	NA	TRBJ1-2	CASNWGRLNGYTF	TGTGCCAGCAATTGGGGCCGACTTAATGGCTACACCTTC
TRBV20-1	many	TRBD1	TRBJ2-7	CSAPKPGTGSYEQYF	TGCAGTGCTCCTAAACCCGGGACAGGGTCCTACGAGCAGTACTTC
TRBV20-1	few	NA	TRBJ2-3	CSARVLDSSGTDTQYF	TGCAGTGCCAGAGTGCTAGATAGTTCAGGGACCGATACGCAGTATTTT
TRBV11-2	NA	TRBD2	TRBJ2-2	CASSFERGAPGELFF	TGTGCCAGCAGCTTCGAGCGGGGGGCCCCCGGGGAGCTGTTTTTT
TRBV6-5	NA	NA	TRBJ2-5	CASSYRVGFLQETQYF	TGTGCCAGCAGTTACCGGGTAGGATTCCTACAAGAGACCCAGTACTTC
TRBV4-1	NA	TRBD2	TRBJ2-1	CASSQVLIAGGYNEQFF	TGCGCCAGCAGCCAAGTTCTAATAGCGGGAGGTTATAATGAGCAGTTCTTC
TRBV10-3	few	NA	TRBJ1-5	CAISEGGNQPQHF	TGTGCCATCAGTGAGGGGGGGAATCAGCCCCAGCATTTT
TRBV5-1	NA	TRBD1	TRBJ2-7	CASSLGGQRGNYEQYF	TGCGCCAGCAGCTTGGGGGGACAGAGAGGCAACTACGAGCAGTACTTC
TRBV19	NA	NA	TRBJ2-4	CASSIRRAEDIQYF	TGTGCCAGTAGTATTCGGAGGGCCGAGGACATTCAGTACTTC
TRBV25-1	NA	NA	TRBJ2-7	CASQADGYEQYF	TGTGCCAGCCAGGCGGATGGCTACGAGCAGTACTTC
TRBV9	NA	NA	TRBJ2-1	CASSGLKYNEQFF	TGTGCCAGCAGCGGACTGAAGTACAATGAGCAGTTCTTC
TRBV9	many	NA	TRBJ2-1	CASSPDYNEQFF	TGTGCCAGCAGCCCAGACTACAATGAGCAGTTCTTC
TRBV29-1	many	TRBD2	TRBJ2-1	CSALREGPGEQFF	TGCAGCGCCCTACGGGAGGGCCCGGGGGAGCAGTTCTTC
TRBV20-1	few	NA	TRBJ1-4	CSARQFNEKLFF	TGCAGTGCTAGACAGTTCAATGAAAAACTGTTTTTT
TRBV9	few	NA	TRBJ1-1	CASSVGPGGGTEAFF	TGTGCCAGCAGCGTAGGTCCGGGGGGAGGCACTGAAGCTTTCTTT
TRBV20-1	few	TRBD2	TRBJ2-7	CSARAGTISPVDEQYF	TGCAGTGCTAGGGCCGGGACTATCAGCCCCGTCGACGAGCAGTACTTC